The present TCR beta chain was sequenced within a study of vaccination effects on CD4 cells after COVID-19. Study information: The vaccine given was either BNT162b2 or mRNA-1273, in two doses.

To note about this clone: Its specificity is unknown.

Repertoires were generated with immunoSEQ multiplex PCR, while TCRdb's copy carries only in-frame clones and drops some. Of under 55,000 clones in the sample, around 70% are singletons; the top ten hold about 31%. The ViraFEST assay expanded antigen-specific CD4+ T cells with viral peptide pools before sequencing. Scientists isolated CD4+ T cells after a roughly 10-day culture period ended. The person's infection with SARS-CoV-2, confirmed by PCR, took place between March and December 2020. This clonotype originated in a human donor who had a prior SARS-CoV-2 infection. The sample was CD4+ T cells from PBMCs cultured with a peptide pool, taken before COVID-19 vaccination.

The CDR3 sequence is CASRRHYEQYF. CDR3 bases: TGTGCCAGCAGAAGGCACTACGAGCAGTACTTC. This chain joins TRBV2 and TRBJ2-7; D unclear. CDR3 size: 11 residues. The germline CDR1 and CDR2 sequences are SNHLY and FYNNEI. The V and J ends lost 6 bases and 3 bases respectively, with 6 bases between them.